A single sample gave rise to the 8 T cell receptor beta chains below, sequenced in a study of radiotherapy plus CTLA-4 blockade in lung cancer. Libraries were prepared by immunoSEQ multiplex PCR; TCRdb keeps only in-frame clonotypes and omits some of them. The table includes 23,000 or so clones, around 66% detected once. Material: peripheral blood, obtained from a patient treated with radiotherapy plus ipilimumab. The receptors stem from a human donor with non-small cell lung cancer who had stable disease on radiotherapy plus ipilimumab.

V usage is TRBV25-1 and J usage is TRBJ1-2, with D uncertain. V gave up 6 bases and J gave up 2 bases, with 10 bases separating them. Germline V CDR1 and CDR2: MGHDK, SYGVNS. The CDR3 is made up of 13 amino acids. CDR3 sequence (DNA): TGTGCCAGCAGCCTCGGACCGAACTATGGCTACACCTTC. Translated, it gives CASSLGPNYGYTF.

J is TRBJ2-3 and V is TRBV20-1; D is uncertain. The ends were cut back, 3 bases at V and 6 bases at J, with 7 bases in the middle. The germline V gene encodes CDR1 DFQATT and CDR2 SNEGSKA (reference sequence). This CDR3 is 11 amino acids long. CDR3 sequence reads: CSARSGDTQYF. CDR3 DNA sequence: TGCAGTGCTAGGTCCGGGGATACGCAGTATTTT.

The CDR3 spells CASSVIRVNTEAFF. CDR3 bases: TGTGCCAGTAGTGTTATCCGGGTAAACACTGAAGCTTTCTTT. J is TRBJ1-1 and V is TRBV19; unclear D gene. With 5 bases removed from V and 2 bases from J, the gap between germline ends came to 12 bases. The CDR3 sequence is 14 residues long. Germline CDR1 is LNHDA and CDR2 is SQIVND (reference sequence).

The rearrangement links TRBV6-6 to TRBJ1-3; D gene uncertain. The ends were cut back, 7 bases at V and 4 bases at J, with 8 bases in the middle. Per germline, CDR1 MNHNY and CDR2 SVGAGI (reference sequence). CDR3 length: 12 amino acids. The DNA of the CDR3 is TGTGCCAGCACCCGAGGGGGAAACACCATATATTTT. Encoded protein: CASTRGGNTIYF.

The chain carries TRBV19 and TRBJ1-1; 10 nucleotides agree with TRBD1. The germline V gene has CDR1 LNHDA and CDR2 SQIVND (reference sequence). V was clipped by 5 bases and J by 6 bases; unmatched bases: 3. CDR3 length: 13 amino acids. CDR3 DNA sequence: TGTGCCAGTAGTCGACAGGGGGCACCTGAAGCTTTCTTT. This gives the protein CASSRQGAPEAFF.

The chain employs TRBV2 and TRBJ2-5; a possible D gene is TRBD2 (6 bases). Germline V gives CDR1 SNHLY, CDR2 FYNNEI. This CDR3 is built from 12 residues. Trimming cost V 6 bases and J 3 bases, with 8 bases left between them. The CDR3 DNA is TGTGCCAGCAGCGGGACTGAAGAGACCCAGTACTTC. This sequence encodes CASSGTEETQYF.

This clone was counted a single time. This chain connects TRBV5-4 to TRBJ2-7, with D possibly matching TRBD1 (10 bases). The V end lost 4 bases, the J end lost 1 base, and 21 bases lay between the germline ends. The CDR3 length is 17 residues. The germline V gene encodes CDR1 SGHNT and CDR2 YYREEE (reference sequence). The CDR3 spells CASSADRGLAGSYEQYF. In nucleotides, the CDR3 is TGTGCCAGCAGCGCAGACAGGGGGCTAGCGGGATCCTACGAGCAGTACTTC.

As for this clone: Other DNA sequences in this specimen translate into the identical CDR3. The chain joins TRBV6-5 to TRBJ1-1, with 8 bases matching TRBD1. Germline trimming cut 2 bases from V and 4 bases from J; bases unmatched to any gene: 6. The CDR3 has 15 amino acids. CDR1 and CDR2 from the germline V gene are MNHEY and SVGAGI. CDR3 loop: CASSYTGRGPTEAFF. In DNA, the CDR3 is TGTGCCAGCAGTTACACTGGCAGGGGGCCCACTGAAGCTTTCTTT.